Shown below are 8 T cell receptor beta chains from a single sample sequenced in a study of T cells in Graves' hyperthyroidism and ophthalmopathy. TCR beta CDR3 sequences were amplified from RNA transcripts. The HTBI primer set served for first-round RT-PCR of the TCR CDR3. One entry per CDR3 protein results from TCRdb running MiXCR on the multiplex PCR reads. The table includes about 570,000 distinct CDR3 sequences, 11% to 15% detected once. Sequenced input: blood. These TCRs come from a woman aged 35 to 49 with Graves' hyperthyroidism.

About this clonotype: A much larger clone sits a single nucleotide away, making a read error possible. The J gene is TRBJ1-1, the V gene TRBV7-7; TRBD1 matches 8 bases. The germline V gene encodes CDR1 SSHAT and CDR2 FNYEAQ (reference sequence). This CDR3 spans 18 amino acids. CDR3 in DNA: TGTGCTAGCAGCTTGAGTTTCGGGACAGGCCTCGTGGACACTGAAGCTTTCTTT. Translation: CASSLSFGTGLVDTEAFF.

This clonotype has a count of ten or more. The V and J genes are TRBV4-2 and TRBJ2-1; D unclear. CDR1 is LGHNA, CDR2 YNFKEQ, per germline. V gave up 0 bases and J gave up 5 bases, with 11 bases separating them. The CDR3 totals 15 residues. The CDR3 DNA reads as TGTGCCAGCAGCCAAGAAAGCTACCCGAACAATGAGCAGTTCTTC. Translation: CASSQESYPNNEQFF.

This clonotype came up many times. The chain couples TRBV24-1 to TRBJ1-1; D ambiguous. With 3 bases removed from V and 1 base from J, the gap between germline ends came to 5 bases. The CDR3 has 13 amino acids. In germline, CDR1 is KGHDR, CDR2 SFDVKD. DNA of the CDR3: TGTGCCACCAGTGATGTCCGGAACACTGAAGCTTTCTTT. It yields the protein CATSDVRNTEAFF.

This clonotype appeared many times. CDR3 coding DNA: TGCAGTGCTAGCGTATGGGGGACTAGCGGGAGGGGGCAGGCAGATACGCAGTATTTT. Translation: CSASVWGTSGRGQADTQYF. The rearrangement joins TRBV20-1 to TRBJ2-3, with 16 nucleotides matching TRBD2. The junction had 13 bases not matched to a gene; V was cut back by 3 bases and J by 4 bases. The germline V gene encodes CDR1 DFQATT and CDR2 SNEGSKA (reference sequence). This CDR3 comprises 19 residues.

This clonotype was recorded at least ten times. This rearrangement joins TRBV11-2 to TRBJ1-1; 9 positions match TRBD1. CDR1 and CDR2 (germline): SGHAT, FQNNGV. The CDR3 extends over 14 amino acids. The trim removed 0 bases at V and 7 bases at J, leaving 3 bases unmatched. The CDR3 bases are TGTGCCAGCAGCTTAGATCCGGGACAGGGTGAAGCTTTCTTT. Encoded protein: CASSLDPGQGEAFF.

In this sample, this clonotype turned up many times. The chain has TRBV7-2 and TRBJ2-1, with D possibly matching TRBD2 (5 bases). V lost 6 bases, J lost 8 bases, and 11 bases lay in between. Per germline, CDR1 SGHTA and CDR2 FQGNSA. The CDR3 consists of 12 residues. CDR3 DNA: TGTGCCAGCAGTTATGACTATGATGAGCAGTTCTTC. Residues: CASSYDYDEQFF.

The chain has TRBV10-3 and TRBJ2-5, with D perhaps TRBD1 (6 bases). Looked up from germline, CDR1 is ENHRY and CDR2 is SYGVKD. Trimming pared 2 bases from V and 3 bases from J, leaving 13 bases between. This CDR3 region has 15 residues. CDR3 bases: TGTGCCATCAGTGAGGAGAGAACAGGGAAAGAGACCCAGTACTTC. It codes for CAISEERTGKETQYF.

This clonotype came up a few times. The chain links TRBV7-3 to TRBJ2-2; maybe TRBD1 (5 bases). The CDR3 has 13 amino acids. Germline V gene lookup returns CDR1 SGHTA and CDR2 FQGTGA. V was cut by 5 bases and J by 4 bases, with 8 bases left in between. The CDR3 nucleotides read TGTGCCAGCAGCACCGACAGCACCGGGGAGCTGTTTTTT. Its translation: CASSTDSTGELFF.